This section outlines one T cell receptor (beta chain) sequence together with its context. Its specificity is unknown. It was with 60 Vbeta and 13 Jbeta primers that the PCR ran. Libraries were prepared by immunoSEQ multiplex PCR; TCRdb keeps only in-frame clonotypes and omits some of them. The table records roughly 100,000 clones, about 75% of them present only once. This sample was included in a study of cytomegalovirus exposure and HLA in healthy donors. Study-level points and caveats: From TCR beta sequences, most subjects' HLA-A and HLA-B alleles were reportedly predicted accurately.

Sequencing used PBMCs. The receptor was derived from a male donor in good health and CMV-seropositive.

The CDR3 loop reads CATRHYRTNYGYTF. The CDR3 DNA sequence: TGTGCCACCCGTCACTACAGGACTAACTATGGCTACACCTTC. The chain is built from TRBV6-1 and TRBJ1-2; D perhaps matches TRBD1 (5 bases). Trimming pared 10 bases from V and 0 bases from J, leaving 15 bases between. The germline CDR1 and CDR2 sequences are MNHNS and SASEGT. The CDR3 contains 14 residues.